The 32 T cell receptor beta chains in this list originate from one sample, sequenced in a study of breast tumors, draining lymph nodes, adjacent tissues. Each CDR3 protein gets one entry after TCRdb re-called the multiplex PCR reads with MiXCR. The data hold nearly 200,000 distinct CDR3 sequences, with 31% observed a single time. Breast cancer patients provided tissue from their axillary draining lymph nodes. Sequencing was done on a sample of axillary lymph node tissue. Receptors originate from a female donor with breast cancer. Some clones in this sample may be carry-over from other donors' samples.

This chain links TRBV28 with TRBJ1-1, with D maybe TRBD1 (6 bases). The CDR3 has 13 amino acids. Germline V gives CDR1 MDHEN, CDR2 SYDVKM. The V end was cut by 7 bases, the J end by 5 bases, with 14 bases between. CDR3 protein: CASIGGERTEAFF. DNA for the CDR3: TGTGCCAGCATAGGGGGTGAGCGGACTGAAGCTTTCTTT.

At least ten counts were recorded for this clonotype. The CDR3: CASSEGARYEQYF. DNA for the CDR3: TGTGCCAGCAGCGAGGGGGCGCGGTACGAGCAGTACTTC. V gene TRBV11-2 combines with J gene TRBJ2-7, with 7 bases matching TRBD1. The CDR3 has 13 amino acids. Per germline, CDR1 SGHAT and CDR2 FQNNGV. V shed 5 bases, J shed 4 bases, and the junction held 5 bases outside the gene matches.

This clonotype occurred many times. The chain links TRBV11-2 to TRBJ2-5; TRBD2 aligns across 7 bases. Germline V CDR1 and CDR2: SGHAT, FQNNGV. V lost 1 base to trimming and J lost 2 bases; unmatched junction nucleotides: 7. This CDR3 is 16 amino acids long. This CDR3 is CASSLVGTTRQETQYF. The CDR3 region has the DNA TGTGCCAGCAGCTTAGTGGGGACTACCCGACAAGAGACCCAGTACTTC. Variable domain in full (rest from reference TRBV11-2 and TRBJ2-5): EAGVAQSPRYKIIEKRQSVAFWCNPISGHATLYWYQQILGQGPKLLIQFQNNGVVDDSQLPKDRFSAERLKGVDSTLKIQPAKLEDSAVYLCASSLVGTTRQETQYFGPGTRLLVL.

This clonotype was found a few times. This may arise from a read error, as a much more abundant clone is one base away. The chain is built from TRBV7-2 and TRBJ2-1; 11 nucleotides agree with TRBD2. The CDR3 is 15 residues long. Germline values: CDR1 SGHTA, CDR2 FQGNSA. The CDR3 spells CASSLVGLAGNEQLF. As DNA, the CDR3 is TGTGCCAGCAGCTTAGTCGGACTAGCGGGCAATGAGCAGCTCTTC.

This clonotype was seen many times. This chain joins TRBV30 and TRBJ2-5; TRBD2 agrees at 14 bases. V was clipped by 8 bases and J by 7 bases; unmatched bases: 6. CDR3 length equals 13 residues. Germline CDR1 is GTSNPN and CDR2 is SVGIG (reference sequence). CDR3 in DNA: TGTGCCGGGACTAGCGGGAGCGACGGGACCCAGTACTTC. Encoded protein: CAGTSGSDGTQYF.

The table lists this clonotype with a count of one. The chain joins TRBV5-1 to TRBJ1-6; 7 bases fit TRBD1. The CDR3 length is 16 residues. Trimming took 5 bases from V and 6 from J; bases not matched to a gene: 11. Germline lookup yields CDR1 SGHRS and CDR2 YFSETQ. The CDR3 DNA reads TGCGCCAGCAGTCAAGCCGGGGACAGCTTTAATTCACCCCTCCACTTT. Its protein product is CASSQAGDSFNSPLHF. The variable domain in full, with the rest retrieved from reference TRBV5-1 and TRBJ1-6, is KAGVTQTPRYLIKTRGQQVTLSCSPISGHRSVSWYQQTPGQGLQFLFEYFSETQRNKGNFPGRFSGRQFSNSRSEMNVSTLELGDSALYLCASSQAGDSFNSPLHFGNGTRLTVT.

This clonotype has at least ten counts. This chain links TRBV5-1 with TRBJ2-1, with D unresolved. Trimming took 1 base from V and 4 from J, leaving 6 bases between them. Germline V gene data show CDR1 as SGHRS and CDR2 as YFSETQ. The CDR3 spans 13 residues. CDR3 in DNA: TGCGCCAGCAGCTTGCCCCCTTACAATGAGCAGTTCTTC. Amino acid sequence: CASSLPPYNEQFF.

Many counts were recorded for this clonotype. This chain connects TRBV3-1 to TRBJ1-2, with 7 bases lining up with TRBD1. This CDR3 has 12 residues. Germline CDR1 reads LGHDT; CDR2 reads YNNKEL (reference sequence). J gave up 7 bases and V 8 bases, and 7 bases lay outside the gene matches. In nucleotides, the CDR3 is TGTGCCAGCCTGGGACAGAGTCTTGGCTACACCTTC. This translates into CASLGQSLGYTF.

This clonotype was observed once. A much larger clone differs from this one at a single base, so this may be a read error. The chain joins TRBV18 to TRBJ2-7; TRBD1 might be the D (6 bases). The CDR3 consists of 15 residues. Trimming cost V 5 bases and J 1 base, with 15 bases left between them. The germline V gene has CDR1 KGHSH and CDR2 LQKENI. The CDR3 is CASSSRDTPSYEQYF. The CDR3 DNA reads TGTGCCAGCTCATCTCGGGACACTCCTTCCTACGAGCAGTACTTC. The entire variable domain, with the rest obtained from reference TRBV18 and TRBJ2-7, is as follows: NAGVMQNPRHLVRRRGQEARLRCSPMKGHSHVYWYRQLPEEGLKFMVYLQKENIIDESGMPKERFSAEFPKEGPSILRIQQVVRGDSAAYFCASSSRDTPSYEQYFGPGTRLTVT.

The rearrangement links TRBV13 to TRBJ1-5, with TRBD1 matching over 8 bases. The CDR3 has 16 amino acids. With 5 bases clipped from V and 2 bases from J, the junction kept 8 bases outside the gene matches. Germline V gene lookup returns CDR1 PRHDT and CDR2 FYEKMQ (reference sequence). CDR3 amino acids: CASSPPGQGGNQPQHF. For the CDR3, the DNA is TGTGCCAGCAGCCCACCTGGACAGGGAGGCAATCAGCCCCAGCATTTT.

This clonotype has more than one count but fewer than ten. This may be a read error: a much more frequent sequence differs by one nucleotide. V and J are TRBV11-2 and TRBJ1-5, with a weak D call TRBD1 (5 bases). The CDR3 has 16 residues. V lost 1 base to trimming and J lost 3 bases, with 13 bases between them. Germline values: CDR1 SGHAT, CDR2 FQNNGV. CDR3 in DNA: TGTGCCAGCAGCTTAGGAGGGGCCACACTCAATCAGCCCCAGCATTTT. Translated, it gives CASSLGGATLNQPQHF.

The sample holds a few counts of this clonotype. CDR3 residues: CATRLGGTDTQYF. CDR3 coding DNA: TGTGCCACCCGACTGGGGGGAACAGATACGCAGTATTTT. The genes are TRBV28 and TRBJ2-3; D may be TRBD2 (6 bases). The CDR3 has 13 amino acids. Trimming stripped 10 bases from V and 3 bases from J, with 14 bases between. Germline loops: CDR1 MDHEN, CDR2 SYDVKM.

This clonotype was seen ten or more times. This rearrangement joins TRBV9 to TRBJ2-3, with 11 positions matching TRBD2. This CDR3 is 16 amino acids long. Looked up from germline, CDR1 is SGDLS and CDR2 is YYNGEE. The V segment lost 0 bases and the J segment 7 bases; nucleotides outside the gene matches: 7. CDR3 bases: TGTGCCAGCAGCGTAGTGGTAGCGGGGGGGCAGAATACGCAGTATTTT. This translates into CASSVVVAGGQNTQYF. Combining the CDR3 with reference TRBV9 and TRBJ2-3 gives the whole variable domain DSGVTQTPKHLITATGQRVTLRCSPRSGDLSVYWYQQSLDQGLQFLIQYYNGEERAKGNILERFSAQQFPDLHSELNLSSLELGDSALYFCASSVVVAGGQNTQYFGPGTRLTVL.

As regards this clonotype: Because it lacks the conserved phenylalanine or tryptophan at the end, this CDR3 is likely a read error. The chain uses TRBV5-4 and TRBJ2-7; D tentatively reads TRBD1 or TRBD2 (5 bases each). The V end lost 0 bases, the J end lost 7 bases, and 11 bases lay between the germline ends. Per the germline V gene, CDR1 is SGHNT and CDR2 is YYREEE (reference sequence). The CDR3 has 13 amino acids. For the CDR3, the DNA is TGTGCCAGCAGCTTGGAGGGGAGACTTGAGCAGTACTCC. It translates to CASSLEGRLEQYS.

This clonotype showed up many times. This chain joins TRBV12-3 or TRBV12-4 and TRBJ2-7, with D unclear. Trimming cost V 3 bases and J 0 bases, with 9 bases left between them. The CDR3 consists of 14 residues. This chain's CDR3 is CASSFEDLSYEQYF. CDR3 coding DNA: TGTGCCAGCAGTTTTGAGGACCTCTCCTACGAGCAGTACTTC.

This clonotype was picked up a small number of times. A much larger clone lies one base from this, so it may be a read error. The rearrangement joins TRBV9 to TRBJ1-2; possible D gene TRBD1, 5 bases. The CDR3 loop spans 15 amino acids. CDR1 and CDR2 from the germline V gene are SGDLS and YYNGEE. CDR3 nucleotide sequence: TGTGCCAGCAGCGTAGCTACAGGCCCTGGCTATGGCTCCACCTTC. Translation gives CASSVATGPGYGSTF.

This clonotype showed up many times. V usage is TRBV19 and J usage is TRBJ2-4; 9 bases line up with TRBD1. The V gene end was trimmed by 5 bases and the J gene end by 9 bases; junction bases not matched to a gene: 14. Looked up from germline, CDR1 is LNHDA and CDR2 is SQIVND (reference sequence). The CDR3 sequence is 16 residues long. The CDR3 DNA reads TGTGCCAGTAGTCCCCTTTTGGGGACAGGGTTGAGCATTCAGTACTTC. Amino acid sequence: CASSPLLGTGLSIQYF.

This clonotype showed up many times. This chain uses TRBV20-1 with TRBJ2-1, with unresolved D. The V end was cut by 0 bases, the J end by 6 bases, with 9 bases between. The germline gives CDR1 DFQATT, CDR2 SNEGSKA (reference sequence). There are 13 residues in the CDR3. The CDR3 loop is CSARDLGSNEQFF. The CDR3 DNA reads as TGCAGTGCTAGAGATCTAGGTTCCAATGAGCAGTTCTTC.

V gene TRBV7-2 combines with J gene TRBJ1-3, with 12 positions matching TRBD1. Losses at the gene ends were 4 bases for V and 7 bases for J; bases not matched to a gene: 8. CDR3 length: 16 amino acids. Germline lookup yields CDR1 SGHTA and CDR2 FQGNSA. The CDR3 nucleotides read TGTGCCAGCAGCTACCGGGACAGGGGGCGGGTGAACACCATATATTTT. As protein: CASSYRDRGRVNTIYF. The full variable domain, rest sourced from reference TRBV7-2 and TRBJ1-3, is GAGVSQSPSNKVTEKGKDVELRCDPISGHTALYWYRQSLGQGLEFLIYFQGNSAPDKSGLPSDRFSAERTGGSVSTLTIQRTQQEDSAVYLCASSYRDRGRVNTIYFGEGSWLTVV.

V is TRBV12-3 or TRBV12-4 and J is TRBJ2-1; the D call may be TRBD1 or TRBD2 (6 bases each). The CDR3 loop spans 16 amino acids. Trimming left V 6 bases short and J 7 bases short, with 22 bases between. The CDR3 spells CASSRRGGGLKNEQFF. DNA of the CDR3: TGTGCCAGCAGCCGCCGCGGAGGGGGTTTGAAGAATGAGCAGTTCTTC.

This clonotype was observed many times. The chain recombines TRBV10-3 with TRBJ2-1; 9 nucleotides agree with TRBD1. Trimming removed 5 bases from V and 8 bases from J; junction bases left unmatched: 7. CDR3 length: 14 residues. Germline CDR1 is ENHRY and CDR2 is SYGVKD. The DNA of the CDR3 is TGTGCCATCAGTCGGACAGGGGAGAAGGATGAGCAGTTCTTC. Encoded protein: CAISRTGEKDEQFF.

V gene TRBV7-2 combines with J gene TRBJ2-7; the match to TRBD1 covers 7 bases. The V and J ends lost 6 bases and 5 bases, in that order; junction bases with no gene match: 16. The CDR3 consists of 16 residues. The germline CDR1 and CDR2 sequences are SGHTA and FQGNSA. As DNA, the CDR3 is TGTGCCAGCAGTTTTGACCAGGGAAGGGGGCGCCACGAGCAGTACTTC. Translated, it gives CASSFDQGRGRHEQYF.

Concerning this clonotype itself: A read error may be the cause here, since a much bigger clone is one base away. The rearrangement joins TRBV28 to TRBJ2-7; D may be TRBD1 (6 bases). From germline, CDR1 is MDHEN and CDR2 SYDVKM. The CDR3 totals 15 residues. The V gene lost 7 bases and the J gene lost 2 bases, with 18 bases spanning the gap. Here the CDR3 reads CASIDPSRGTYEQYF. The CDR3 bases are TGTGCCAGCATCGATCCGAGCAGGGGCACCTACGAGCAGTACTTC.

This clonotype has ten or more counts. The gene calls are TRBV4-2 and TRBJ2-2; unclear D gene. Germline values: CDR1 LGHNA, CDR2 YNFKEQ. V gave up 1 base and J gave up 5 bases, with 14 bases separating them. This CDR3 has 16 amino acids. The CDR3 DNA is TGTGCCAGCAGCCAAGTAAAGCTATCCCCTACCGGGGAGCTGTTTTTT. Translation gives CASSQVKLSPTGELFF.

This clonotype was recorded many times. J is TRBJ1-2 and V is TRBV5-6; perhaps TRBD1 as D (6 bases). CDR1 is SGHDT and CDR2 is YYEEEE in the germline V gene. V dropped 5 bases and J dropped 7 bases, with 18 bases sitting between them. The length of the CDR3 is 14 residues. Here the CDR3 reads CASRSLSGVLGYTF. For the CDR3, the DNA is TGTGCCAGCAGGAGCTTATCAGGGGTTCTTGGCTACACCTTC.

This clonotype was seen many times. The CDR3 is CSVTDGYGYTF. In nucleotides, the CDR3 is TGCAGCGTTACAGACGGCTATGGCTACACCTTC. The chain uses TRBV29-1 and TRBJ1-2; D not certain. The CDR3 spans 11 residues. Germline V lookup: CDR1 SQVTM, CDR2 ANQGSEA. Trimming took 5 bases from V and 4 from J, leaving 8 bases between them.

This clonotype was picked up a small number of times. The chain joins TRBV6-5 to TRBJ1-2; 8 bases align to TRBD1. The CDR3 is 12 amino acids. Per germline, CDR1 MNHEY and CDR2 SVGAGI. With 7 bases clipped from V and 7 bases from J, the junction kept 5 bases outside the gene matches. The CDR3 region has the DNA TGTGCCAGCATCGGACAGGGAGGTGGCTACACCTTC. Translating it yields CASIGQGGGYTF.

This clonotype was seen ten or more times. The V call is TRBV9, the J call TRBJ2-7; 8 positions match TRBD2. The CDR3 totals 14 residues. V gave up 4 bases and J gave up 6 bases; unmatched junction bases: 9. CDR1 SGDLS and CDR2 YYNGEE come from the germline V gene. CDR3 nucleotide sequence: TGTGCCAGCAGCCCCCGGACTAGCCACGGCGAGCAGTACTTC. Protein product: CASSPRTSHGEQYF.

This clonotype has ten or more counts. The chain has TRBV9 and TRBJ2-1; 8 bases line up with TRBD2. The V segment lost 0 bases and the J segment 8 bases; nucleotides outside the gene matches: 13. Germline CDR1 and CDR2: SGDLS and YYNGEE. This CDR3 has 17 amino acids. The CDR3 spells CASSVVVEGTSLDEQFF. CDR3 DNA sequence: TGTGCCAGCAGCGTAGTAGTAGAGGGGACTAGTTTGGATGAGCAGTTCTTC.

This chain's CDR3 is CASSYSDMSNQPQHF. The CDR3 DNA is TGTGCCAGCAGTTACTCGGATATGAGCAATCAGCCCCAGCATTTT. The chain is built from TRBV6-6 and TRBJ1-5, with D hard to call. From germline, CDR1 is MNHNY and CDR2 SVGAGI (reference sequence). V lost 0 bases and J lost 1, with 7 bases in between. This CDR3 contains 15 residues.

The chain joins TRBV5-4 to TRBJ2-1; tentative D call: TRBD2 (6 bases). V lost 0 bases to trimming and J lost 3 bases, with 10 bases between them. CDR3 length: 15 amino acids. Per the germline V gene, CDR1 is SGHNT and CDR2 is YYREEE (reference sequence). The CDR3: CASSLVAGLYNEQFF. The CDR3 coding sequence is TGTGCCAGCAGCTTGGTTGCGGGACTCTACAATGAGCAGTTCTTC.

In the case of this clonotype: A much larger clone differs from this one at a single base, so this may be a read error. The V call is TRBV13, the J call TRBJ2-5, with D uncertain. Trimming left V 5 bases short and J 10 bases short, with 14 bases between. The germline V gene encodes CDR1 PRHDT and CDR2 FYEKMQ (reference sequence). This CDR3 comprises 12 residues. CDR3 sequence: CASSHPNVDQYF. CDR3 in DNA: TGTGCCAGCAGCCACCCCAATGTCGACCAGTACTTC.